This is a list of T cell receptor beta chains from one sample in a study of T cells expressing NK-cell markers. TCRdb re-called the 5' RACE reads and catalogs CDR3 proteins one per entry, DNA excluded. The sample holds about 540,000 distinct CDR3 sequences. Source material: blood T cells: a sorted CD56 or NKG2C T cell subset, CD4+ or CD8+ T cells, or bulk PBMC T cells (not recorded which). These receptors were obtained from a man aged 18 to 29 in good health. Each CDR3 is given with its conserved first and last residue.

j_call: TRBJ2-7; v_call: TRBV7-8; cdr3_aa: CASSPAGGQGEQYF
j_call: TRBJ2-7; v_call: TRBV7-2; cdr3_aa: CASGRDRGRAQYF
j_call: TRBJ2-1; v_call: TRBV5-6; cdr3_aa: CASRQNGEQFF
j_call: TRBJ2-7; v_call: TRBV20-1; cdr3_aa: CSARDPRLAGEFEQYF
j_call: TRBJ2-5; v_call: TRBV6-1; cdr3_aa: CASSLRLTSGETQYF
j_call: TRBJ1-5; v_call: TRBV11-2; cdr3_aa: CASSLGIGRGSNQPQHF
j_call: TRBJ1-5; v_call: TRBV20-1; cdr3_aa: CSAPGQGGYQPQHF
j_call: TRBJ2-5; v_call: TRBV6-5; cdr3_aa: CASSYTGTSETQYF
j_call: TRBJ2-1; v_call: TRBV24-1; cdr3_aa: CATSTRRTNNNEQFF
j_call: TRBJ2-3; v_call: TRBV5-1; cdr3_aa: CASGGLAGNPPTDTQYF
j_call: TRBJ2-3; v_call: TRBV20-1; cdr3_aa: CSARVRMKTDTQYF
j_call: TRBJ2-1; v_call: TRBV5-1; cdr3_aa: CASSLGSWEQFF
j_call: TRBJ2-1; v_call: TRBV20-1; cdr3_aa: CSAIRGESRFSYNEQFF
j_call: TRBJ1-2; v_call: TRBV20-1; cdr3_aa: CSARDGTAGLYGYTF
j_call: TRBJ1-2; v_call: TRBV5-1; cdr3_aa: CASSGPGQGPLHYGYTF
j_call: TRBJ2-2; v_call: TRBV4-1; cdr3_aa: CASSLGLAGLLNTGELFF
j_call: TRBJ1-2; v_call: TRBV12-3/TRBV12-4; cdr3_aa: CASSLRGAFNYGYTF
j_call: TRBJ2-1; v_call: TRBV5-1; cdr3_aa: CASSLTKTSGSWDEQFF
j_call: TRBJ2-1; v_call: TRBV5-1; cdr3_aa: CASSYGGEGDEQFF
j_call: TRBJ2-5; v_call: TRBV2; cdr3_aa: CATRLAKETQYF
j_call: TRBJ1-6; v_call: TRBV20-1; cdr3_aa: CSARDRGGPLHF
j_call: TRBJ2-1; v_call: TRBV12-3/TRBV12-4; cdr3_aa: CASSSFRDRVEFF
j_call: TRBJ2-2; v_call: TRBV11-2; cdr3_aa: CASQALTDINTGELFF
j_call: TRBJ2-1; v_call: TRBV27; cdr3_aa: CASSPRLAGDYNEQFF
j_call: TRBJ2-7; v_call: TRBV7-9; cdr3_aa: CASSGLAYEQYF
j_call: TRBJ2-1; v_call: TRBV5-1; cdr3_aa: CASSLIGLGNEQFF
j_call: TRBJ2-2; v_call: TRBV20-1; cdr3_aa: CSARVDRGFNTGELFF
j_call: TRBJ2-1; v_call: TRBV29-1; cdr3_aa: CSVPRGLADTNEQFF
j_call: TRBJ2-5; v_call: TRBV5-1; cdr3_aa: CASSFGTDTETQYF
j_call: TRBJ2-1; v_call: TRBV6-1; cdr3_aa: CASREKTAGGSGEQFF
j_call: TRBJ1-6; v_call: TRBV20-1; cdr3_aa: CSARVFPVTGVGSPLHF
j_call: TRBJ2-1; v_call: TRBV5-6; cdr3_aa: CASSLFGQRGYNEQFF
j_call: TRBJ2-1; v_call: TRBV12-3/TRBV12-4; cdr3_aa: CASSFRQGLYNEQFF
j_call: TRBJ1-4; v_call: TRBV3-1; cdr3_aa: CASTPGTFSTNEKLFF
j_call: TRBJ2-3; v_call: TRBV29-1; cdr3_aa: CSEIGQRGTDTQYF
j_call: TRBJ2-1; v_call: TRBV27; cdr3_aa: CASNRGGSNEQFF
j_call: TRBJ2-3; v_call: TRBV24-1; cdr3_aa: CATSDSGASTDTQYF
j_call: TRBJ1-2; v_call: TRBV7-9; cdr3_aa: CASSDTGSPNYGYTF
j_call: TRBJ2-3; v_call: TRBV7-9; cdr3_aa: CASSLRSDNTDTQYF
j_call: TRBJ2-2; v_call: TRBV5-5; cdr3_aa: CASSLVPGDPTGELFF
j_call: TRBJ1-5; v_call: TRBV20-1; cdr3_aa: CSAHSTGNQPQHF
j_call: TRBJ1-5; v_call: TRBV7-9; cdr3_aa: CASSLVGQPQHF
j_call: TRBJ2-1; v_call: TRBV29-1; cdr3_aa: CSVLNRGGSEQFF
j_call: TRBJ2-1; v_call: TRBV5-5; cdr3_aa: CASSLDSPSYNEQFF
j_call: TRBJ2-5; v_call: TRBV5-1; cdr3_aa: CASSWGLAGGETQYF
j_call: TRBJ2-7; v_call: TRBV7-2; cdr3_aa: CASSLDDRPSYEQYF
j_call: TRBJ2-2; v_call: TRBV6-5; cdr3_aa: CASSYSLLAVNTGELFF
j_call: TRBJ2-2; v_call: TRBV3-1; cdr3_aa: CASSRDEGPGELFF
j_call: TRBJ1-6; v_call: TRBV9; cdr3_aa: CASSVENRSSPLHF
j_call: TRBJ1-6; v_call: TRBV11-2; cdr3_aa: CASSFLTVTGFDSPLHF
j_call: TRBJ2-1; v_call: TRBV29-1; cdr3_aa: CSVWGIVGNEQFF
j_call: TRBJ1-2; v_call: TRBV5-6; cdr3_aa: CASSAGTGSNYGYTF
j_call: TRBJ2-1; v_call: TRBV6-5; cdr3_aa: CASSYWRGADDEQFF
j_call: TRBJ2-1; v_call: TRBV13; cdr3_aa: CASSPTLYRTLGDNEQFF
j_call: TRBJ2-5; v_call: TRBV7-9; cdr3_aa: CASSPKADRVGRETQYF
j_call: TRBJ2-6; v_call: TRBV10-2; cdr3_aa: CASGVSRAGANVLTF
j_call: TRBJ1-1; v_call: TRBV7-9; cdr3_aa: CASSLRDQIGTEAFF
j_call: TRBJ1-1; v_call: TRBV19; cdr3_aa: CASWSGGTEAFF
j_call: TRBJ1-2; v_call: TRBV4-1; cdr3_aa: CASSPRDGAGYGYTF
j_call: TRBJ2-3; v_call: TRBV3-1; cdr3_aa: CASSQGGDYLDTQYF